This T cell receptor beta chain was obtained from a study of T-cell memory formation after mild COVID-19. For the study at large: Largely, the TCR clusters proved donor specific.

TCRdb redid the calling of the 5' RACE reads with MiXCR, one entry per CDR3 protein. The top ten hold around 27% of the sample, which has 110,000 to 150,000 distinct CDR3 sequences, more than 13% seen once. General study findings and limits: Among CD4+ contracting clones, most were CM and EM, and CD8+ ones EMRA. Day 15 to 85 contracting clones showed balanced CD4/CD8; day 15 to 37 expanders favored CD4+.

This clonotype was seen a handful of times. The antigen remains unidentified. V was clipped by 4 bases and J by 4 bases, with 11 bases between them. The CDR3 runs to 14 residues. Per the germline V gene, CDR1 is LNHNV and CDR2 is YYDKDF (reference sequence). The receptor's source is an adult woman who had mild COVID-19 (a few samples of this study predate the infection). Cell type and time point are not known. The sample was PBMCs or a T cell subset sorted from them (not recorded which). This chain uses TRBV15 with TRBJ1-5; D is uncertain. This CDR3 reads CATSIPVGNQPQHF. The CDR3 DNA is TGTGCCACCAGCATCCCCGTGGGGAATCAGCCCCAGCATTTT.